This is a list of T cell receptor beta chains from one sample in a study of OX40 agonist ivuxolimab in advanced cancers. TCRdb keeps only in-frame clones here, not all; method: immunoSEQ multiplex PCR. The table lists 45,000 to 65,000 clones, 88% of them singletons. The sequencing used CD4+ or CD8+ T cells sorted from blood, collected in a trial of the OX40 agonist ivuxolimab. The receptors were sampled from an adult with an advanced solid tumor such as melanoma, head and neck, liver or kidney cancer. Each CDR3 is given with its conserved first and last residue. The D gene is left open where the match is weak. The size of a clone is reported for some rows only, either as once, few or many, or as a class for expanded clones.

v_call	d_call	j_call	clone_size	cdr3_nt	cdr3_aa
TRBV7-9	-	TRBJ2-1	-	TGTGCCAGCAGCCCGGGAGTAGGAAAAGACGAGCAGTTCTTC	CASSPGVGKDEQFF
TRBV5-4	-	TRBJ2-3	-	TGTGCCAGCAGCTTGGATCAGAAAAGCACAGATACGCAGTATTTT	CASSLDQKSTDTQYF
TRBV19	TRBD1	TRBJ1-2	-	TGTGCCAGTAGTATAGGACAGGGTTTGCATGGCTACACCTTC	CASSIGQGLHGYTF
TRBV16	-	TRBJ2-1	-	TGTGCCAGCAGCCAAGATGTGGAGATCTACAATGAGCAGTTCTTC	CASSQDVEIYNEQFF
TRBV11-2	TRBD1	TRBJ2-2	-	TGTGCCAGCAGCGCGACAGGGGTTAAGGCCGGGGAGCTGTTTTTT	CASSATGVKAGELFF
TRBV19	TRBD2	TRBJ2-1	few	TGTGCCAGTAGTATGCGCGGGAGGACCTACAATGAGCAGTTCTTC	CASSMRGRTYNEQFF
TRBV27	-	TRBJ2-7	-	TGTGCCAGCAGTTTCAGGGAAGAGAACTACGAGCAGTACTTC	CASSFREENYEQYF
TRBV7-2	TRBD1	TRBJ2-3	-	TGTGCCAGCAGCAAAAGGACAGGGGTGGCAGATACGCAGTATTTT	CASSKRTGVADTQYF
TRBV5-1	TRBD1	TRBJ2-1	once	TGCGCCAGCAGCTCCGAAGGGGGGACAGGCCTCAATGAGCAGTTCTTC	CASSSEGGTGLNEQFF
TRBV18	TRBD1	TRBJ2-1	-	TGTGCCAGCTCACCGGGACAGGGGGCTTTAGTGCAGTTCTTC	CASSPGQGALVQFF
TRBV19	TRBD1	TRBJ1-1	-	TGTGCCAGTAGTAGTTTTGACAGGGGGCATAAAGCTTTCTTT	CASSSFDRGHKAFF
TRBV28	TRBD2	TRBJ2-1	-	TGTGCCAGCAGTCCCCCCCCCGGGGCTAGCGGGAGACGGGAGCAGTTCTTC	CASSPPPGASGRREQFF
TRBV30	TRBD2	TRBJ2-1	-	TGTGCCTGGGGATCTAGCGGTGGCTACAATGAGCAGTTCTTC	CAWGSSGGYNEQFF
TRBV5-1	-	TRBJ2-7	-	TGCGCCAGCAGCTTGGGGAGGTCCTACGAGCAGTACTTC	CASSLGRSYEQYF
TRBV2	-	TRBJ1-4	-	TGTGCCAGCATAACGGACGGGGGAATCGGAAAACTGTTTTTT	CASITDGGIGKLFF
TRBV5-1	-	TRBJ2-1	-	TGCGCCAGCAGCGCCACAGGGTCGTGTGAGCAATTCTTC	CASSATGSCEQFF
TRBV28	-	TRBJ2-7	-	TGTGCCAGCAGTCCTCCAGGGAGGGGGGGATACGAGCAGTACTTC	CASSPPGRGGYEQYF
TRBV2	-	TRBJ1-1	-	TGTGCCAGCAGTGAAGAAGGGACATCCAACACTGAAGCTTTCTTT	CASSEEGTSNTEAFF
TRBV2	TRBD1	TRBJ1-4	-	TGTGCCAGCAGCGACCTGGACAGGCTTAATGAAAAACTGTTTTTT	CASSDLDRLNEKLFF
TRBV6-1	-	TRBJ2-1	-	TGTGCCAGCAGTCTTGACCGCGGTGAGCAGTTCTTC	CASSLDRGEQFF
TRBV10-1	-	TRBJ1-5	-	TGCGCCAGCAGTGAGTCTCGCAGGGGATATCAGCCCCAGCATTTT	CASSESRRGYQPQHF
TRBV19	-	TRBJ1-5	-	TGTGCCAGTAGCCCGTGGGGGGCTAATCAGCCCCAGCATTTT	CASSPWGANQPQHF
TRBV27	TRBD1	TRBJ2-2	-	TGTGCCAGCAGTTACGTAACCGGGACAGGGAGGACCGGGGAGCTGTTTTTT	CASSYVTGTGRTGELFF
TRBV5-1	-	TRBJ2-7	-	TGCGCCAGCGGGGGGAGGATCGGAGCCTACGAGCAGTACTTC	CASGGRIGAYEQYF